The clone carrying this TCR beta chain was recorded many times. No antigen is known for it. The V gene lost 1 base and the J gene lost 6 bases, with 5 bases spanning the gap. Per the germline V gene, CDR1 is SGHAT and CDR2 is FQNNGV. The CDR3 covers 12 residues. These data come from a study of early T cells in non-severe SARS-CoV-2 infection. Study details: The input, bulk RNA from unsorted whole blood, was sequenced, and chains were unpaired.

The TCR library protocol attached unique molecular identifiers to the individual cDNA molecules. TCRdb independently ran MiXCR on the 5' RACE reads; one entry per CDR3 protein. The sample includes fewer than 55,000 distinct CDR3 sequences, 9% to 9.5% of them seen just once. Study findings and constraints: Private and CD4 specificities were missed by VDJdb matching, skewed to anti-spike CD8.

This receptor was identified in an adult who was a healthcare worker with PCR-confirmed SARS-CoV-2 infection or an uninfected control (not recorded which). The chain combines TRBV11-2 with TRBJ2-3; D unclear. Sequenced: whole blood. This CDR3 reads CASSLVTDTQYF. CDR3 in DNA: TGTGCCAGCAGCTTAGTTACGGATACGCAGTATTTT.